One and the same sample provided the 27 T cell receptor beta chains below, sequenced in a study of T cell changes during pregnancy in multiple sclerosis. Profiled with immunoSEQ multiplex PCR; TCRdb holds only in-frame clones, not every one. The table has tens of thousands of clones, about nine tenths seen once; the top ten hold over 3.5%. The source material was peripheral blood, sampled after pregnancy. The receptors stem from a female donor in good health, enrolled as a control in a pregnancy study.

This sequence joins TRBV10-1 and TRBJ1-5; 8 bases fit TRBD1. The length of the CDR3 is 14 residues. J lost 7 bases, V lost 4 bases, and 6 bases had no gene match. Germline assignment: CDR1 WNHNN and CDR2 SYGVQD (reference sequence). The CDR3 reads CASSVRQGCQPQHF. CDR3 nucleotide sequence: TGCGCCAGCAGTGTAAGACAGGGGTGCCAGCCCCAGCATTTT.

This chain joins TRBV5-4 and TRBJ2-7, with D tentatively TRBD2 (5 bases). The CDR3 totals 13 residues. CDR1 is SGHNT and CDR2 is YYREEE in the germline V gene (reference sequence). Trimming took off 2 bases at V and 0 bases at J, with 6 bases between the two ends. CDR3: CASSFSVSYEQYF. In DNA form, the CDR3 reads TGTGCCAGCAGCTTTAGCGTCTCCTACGAGCAGTACTTC. The full variable domain, in which reference TRBV5-4 and TRBJ2-7 provide the parts outside the CDR3, is ETGVTQSPTHLIKTRGQQVTLRCSSQSGHNTVSWYQQALGQGPQFIFQYYREEENGRGNFPPRFSGLQFPNYSSELNVNALELDDSALYLCASSFSVSYEQYFGPGTRLTVT.

By frequency in the sample, this clone is medium-sized. V is TRBV6-4 and J is TRBJ2-1; the D gene is possibly TRBD2 (6 bases). The CDR3 is 14 amino acids. CDR1 is MRHNA and CDR2 is SNTAGT in the germline V gene. Trimming took off 5 bases at V and 5 bases at J, with 13 bases between the two ends. CDR3 in amino acids: CASSPGLDHNEQFF. Written as DNA, the CDR3 is TGTGCCAGCAGTCCGGGACTTGACCACAATGAGCAGTTCTTC.

V gene TRBV27 combines with J gene TRBJ2-3, with TRBD1 as a possible D gene (6 bases). Germline values: CDR1 MNHEY, CDR2 SMNVEV (reference sequence). V was pared by 6 bases and J by 0 bases, with 16 bases between. This CDR3 comprises 16 residues. CDR3 sequence reads: CASSSPRDISTDTQYF. The CDR3 coding sequence is TGTGCCAGCAGCTCCCCCCGGGACATAAGCACAGATACGCAGTATTTT.

This clone has just a few counts. The rearrangement uses TRBV25-1 and TRBJ2-5; D gene ambiguous. Germline values: CDR1 MGHDK, CDR2 SYGVNS. CDR3 length: 13 residues. Trimming removed 2 bases at V and 0 bases at J, with 4 bases between. CDR3 residues: CASSEHNQETQYF. The CDR3 DNA follows: TGTGCCAGCAGTGAACACAACCAAGAGACCCAGTACTTC.

With respect to this clone: The sample carries other DNA sequences with the same CDR3. The chain is built from TRBV6-5 and TRBJ1-1, with D unresolved. CDR1 is MNHEY, CDR2 SVGAGI, per germline. Trimming left V 2 bases short and J 2 bases short, with 6 bases between. CDR3 length: 13 amino acids. In DNA, the CDR3 is TGTGCCAGCAGTTACGAGCCAAACACTGAAGCTTTCTTT. Its translation: CASSYEPNTEAFF.

The chain links TRBV7-8 to TRBJ2-1; 9 bases fit TRBD2. CDR1 is SGHVS and CDR2 is FQNEAQ in the germline V gene. This CDR3 is built from 18 residues. V shed 3 bases and J 0 bases; nucleotides not matched to a gene: 9. The CDR3 spells CASSFSSGGLSSYNEQFF. CDR3 nucleotides: TGTGCCAGCAGCTTTAGTAGCGGGGGCCTCAGCTCCTACAATGAGCAGTTCTTC.

The rearrangement links TRBV4-3 to TRBJ2-7; 8 nucleotides agree with TRBD1. Germline CDR1 reads LGHNA; CDR2 reads YSLEER. Trimming removed 5 bases from V and 0 bases from J; junction bases left unmatched: 9. The CDR3 extends over 16 amino acids. CDR3 sequence: CASSYNRDRSSYEQYF. The CDR3, as DNA: TGCGCCAGCAGCTACAACCGGGACAGGAGCTCCTACGAGCAGTACTTC.

The chain links TRBV7-9 to TRBJ1-1; maybe TRBD1 (6 bases). The V end lost 8 bases, the J end lost 1 base, and 11 bases lay between the germline ends. Germline CDR1 reads SEHNR; CDR2 reads FQNEAQ (reference sequence). CDR3 length equals 13 residues. The DNA for the CDR3 is TGTGCCAGCGCTAAGACAGGGAACACTGAAGCTTTCTTT. Translated: CASAKTGNTEAFF.

This clone was recorded a few times. The chain links TRBV25-1 to TRBJ1-1; D gene uncertain. Trimming pared 4 bases from V and 1 base from J, leaving 7 bases between. The CDR3 contains 13 residues. The germline CDR1 and CDR2 sequences are MGHDK and SYGVNS. The CDR3 nucleotides are TGTGCCAGCAGTGGGTGGCAGAACACTGAAGCTTTCTTT. Encoded protein: CASSGWQNTEAFF.

The genes are TRBV7-9 and TRBJ2-7; TRBD2 matches at 9 bases. Germline V CDR1 and CDR2: SEHNR, FQNEAQ (reference sequence). This CDR3 spans 15 amino acids. The ends lost 5 bases at V and 3 bases at J; junction bases unmatched: 8. The CDR3 DNA reads as TGTGCCAGCAGCCCCGGTGGCGGGAGGGTCTACGAGCAGTACTTC. Protein: CASSPGGGRVYEQYF. Combining the CDR3 with reference TRBV7-9 and TRBJ2-7 gives the whole variable domain DTGVSQNPRHKITKRGQNVTFRCDPISEHNRLYWYRQTLGQGPEFLTYFQNEAQLEKSRLLSDRFSAERPKGSFSTLEIQRTEQGDSAMYLCASSPGGGRVYEQYFGPGTRLTVT.

This chain joins TRBV6-4 and TRBJ2-1; a possible D gene is TRBD2 (5 bases). The CDR3 has 16 residues. Trimming took 2 bases from V and 0 from J, leaving 11 bases between them. Germline lookup yields CDR1 MRHNA and CDR2 SNTAGT. The CDR3 DNA reads TGTGCCAGCAGTGACGCGGCGGGTAGCTCCTACAATGAGCAGTTCTTC. The encoded protein is CASSDAAGSSYNEQFF.

V and J are TRBV5-8 and TRBJ2-7, with 8 bases fitting TRBD1. The V gene's germline CDR1 is SGHTS and CDR2 YDEGEE. The V and J ends lost 5 bases and 4 bases, in that order; junction bases with no gene match: 11. The CDR3 loop spans 15 amino acids. In DNA, the CDR3 is TGTGCCAGCAGGGACAGGGCCTTCTCGCAATACGAGCAGTACTTC. Amino acids: CASRDRAFSQYEQYF.

The genes are TRBV6-6 and TRBJ2-5, with D unresolved. Germline CDR1 reads MNHNY; CDR2 reads SVGAGI (reference sequence). This CDR3 has 14 residues. V gave up 4 bases and J gave up 5 bases, with 14 bases separating them. The CDR3 is CASSLRGTEETQYF. The CDR3 nucleotides read TGTGCCAGCAGTTTGAGAGGTACCGAGGAGACCCAGTACTTC.

The CDR3 here is CASSQTLPYEQYF. The CDR3 DNA reads as TGCGCCAGCAGCCAAACGCTACCCTACGAGCAGTACTTC. V gene TRBV4-1 combines with J gene TRBJ2-7; no definite D call. The germline gives CDR1 MGHRA, CDR2 YSYEKL. V lost 2 bases and J lost 2, with 7 bases in between. The CDR3 runs 13 residues.

The V and J genes are TRBV11-2 and TRBJ1-1; the match to TRBD1 covers 10 bases. Trimming removed 8 bases from V and 3 bases from J; junction bases left unmatched: 6. Germline assignment: CDR1 SGHAT and CDR2 FQNNGV. The length of the CDR3 is 14 residues. The CDR3 coding sequence is TGTGCCAGCCTAAGGGACAGGGGATACACTGAAGCTTTCTTT. Its translation is CASLRDRGYTEAFF.

The chain carries TRBV28 and TRBJ2-7; D is unclear. Germline V gene lookup returns CDR1 MDHEN and CDR2 SYDVKM. Trimming removed 6 bases at V and 1 base at J, with 13 bases between. This CDR3 has 14 residues. This CDR3 reads CASRARILSYEQYF. Here the CDR3 DNA reads TGTGCCAGCAGGGCTAGGATCCTATCCTACGAGCAGTACTTC.

This clone was seen just once. The chain couples TRBV14 to TRBJ1-3; maybe TRBD1 (6 bases). This CDR3 has 15 amino acids. Germline assignment: CDR1 SGHDN and CDR2 FVKESK. V was shortened by 3 bases and J by 0 bases, with 9 bases between the two germline ends. The CDR3, as DNA: TGTGCCAGCAGCCAGGACAGTACCTCTGGAAACACCATATATTTT. It specifies CASSQDSTSGNTIYF.

The chain employs TRBV6-4 and TRBJ2-1; possible D gene TRBD2, 7 bases. Trimming pared 2 bases from V and 6 bases from J, leaving 8 bases between. The length of the CDR3 is 13 residues. Looked up from germline, CDR1 is MRHNA and CDR2 is SNTAGT. DNA for the CDR3: TGTGCCAGCAGTGACGGGGGGGCCAATGAGCAGTTCTTC. Amino acids: CASSDGGANEQFF.

This chain links TRBV7-8 with TRBJ1-4; the match to TRBD1 covers 7 bases. V shed 6 bases, J shed 15 bases, and the junction held 7 bases outside the gene matches. Per germline, CDR1 SGHVS and CDR2 FQNEAQ. This CDR3 contains 11 residues. The CDR3 is CASRLRDRMFF. CDR3 coding DNA: TGTGCCAGCAGACTGCGGGACAGAATGTTTTTT.

The V gene is TRBV7-2, the J gene TRBJ2-3; perhaps TRBD1 as D (5 bases). This CDR3 region has 13 residues. The V gene lost 5 bases and the J gene lost 3 bases, with 9 bases spanning the gap. CDR1 and CDR2 (germline): SGHTA, FQGNSA. The CDR3 reads CASSPQETDTQYF. The CDR3 DNA reads as TGTGCCAGCAGCCCACAGGAGACAGATACGCAGTATTTT.

This chain uses TRBV4-3 with TRBJ2-7; 10 bases match TRBD2. V lost 4 bases and J lost 4; bases outside the gene matches: 13. The CDR3 runs 17 residues. The germline V gene has CDR1 LGHNA and CDR2 YSLEER. CDR3 loop: CASSLGPSGSGDYEQYF. CDR3 DNA: TGCGCCAGCAGCCTGGGGCCTAGCGGGAGTGGAGATTACGAGCAGTACTTC.

J is TRBJ1-2 and V is TRBV19, with a possible D match to TRBD1 (6 bases). The length of the CDR3 is 14 residues. CDR1 LNHDA and CDR2 SQIVND come from the germline V gene (reference sequence). Trimming shortened V by 5 bases and J by 4 bases, and 14 bases separated the two germline ends. The CDR3 DNA sequence: TGTGCCAGTAGTCCGTCAGGGGCTTCCTATGGCTACACCTTC. Amino acids: CASSPSGASYGYTF.

The gene calls are TRBV13 and TRBJ1-2; 7 bases line up with TRBD1. The CDR3 has 14 amino acids. Germline V gene lookup returns CDR1 PRHDT and CDR2 FYEKMQ (reference sequence). The V gene end was trimmed by 2 bases and the J gene end by 8 bases; junction bases not matched to a gene: 8. CDR3 loop: CASSLLGGGVGYTF. DNA of the CDR3: TGTGCCAGCAGCTTATTAGGGGGCGGCGTAGGCTACACCTTC.

The chain carries TRBV27 and TRBJ1-1, with 7 bases aligning to TRBD1. Germline-derived CDR1 and CDR2 are MNHEY and SMNVEV (reference sequence). The CDR3 is made up of 14 amino acids. V trimming: 3 bases; J trimming: 5 bases; junction bases outside the gene matches: 6. The CDR3 loop is CASSFRQGWTEAFF. CDR3 nucleotides: TGTGCCAGCAGTTTCCGACAGGGTTGGACTGAAGCTTTCTTT.

This chain joins TRBV5-1 and TRBJ2-3, with no clear D. CDR3 length: 12 amino acids. Germline V CDR1 and CDR2: SGHRS, YFSETQ. Trimming cost V 1 base and J 5 bases, with 5 bases left between them. For the CDR3, the DNA is TGCGCCAGCAGCTTGTTCGGAGATACGCAGTATTTT. Its protein is CASSLFGDTQYF.

This clone was observed a single time. The V call is TRBV15, the J call TRBJ1-6; D not resolved. Germline CDR1 reads LNHNV; CDR2 reads YYDKDF (reference sequence). V lost 0 bases and J lost 7, with 10 bases in between. The CDR3 extends over 15 amino acids. The CDR3 sequence is CATSREGSGNSPLHF. The CDR3 region has the DNA TGTGCCACCAGCAGAGAGGGTTCGGGGAATTCACCCCTCCACTTT.